Included here is one TCR beta chain sequence, with context. Each Susac syndrome patient had definite or probable disease by recently defined criteria. This entry comes from a study of CD8 T cells in Susac syndrome. After extraction with the RNeasy kit, about 0.45 to 1 ug of the RNA was reverse transcribed using random hexamers. TCRdb recomputed calls from the immunoSEQ multiplex PCR reads with MiXCR, one row per CDR3 protein. The data hold 75,000 or so distinct CDR3 sequences, with 90% to 95% observed a single time. The V gene's germline CDR1 is SGHDN and CDR2 FVKESK. Trimming removed 5 bases from V and 3 bases from J, with 10 bases in between. CDR3 length equals 13 residues.

The sequence was obtained from a human donor with Susac syndrome. What was sequenced was CD8+ T cells from PBMCs. The rearrangement links TRBV14 to TRBJ1-2; D is uncertain. DNA of the CDR3: TGTGCCAGCAGCGACGACATTTACTATGGCTACACCTTC. As protein: CASSDDIYYGYTF.